This is a list of T cell receptor beta chains from one sample in a study of blood T cell repertoires in COVID-19. Profiled with immunoSEQ multiplex PCR; TCRdb holds only in-frame clones, not every one. Of 210,000 or so clones detected, about 91% appear once; the ten largest clones hold 1.2%. Sample: peripheral blood. The receptors were sampled from a man aged 25-40 years with acute or convalescent COVID-19. Each CDR3 is given with its conserved first and last residue. A D gene is named only where the DNA matches it firmly. Not all rows give a size; the values are once, few, many and, for expanded clones, a class.

j_call: TRBJ1-1
cdr3_length: 15
d_call: TRBD1
clone_size: .
v_call: TRBV5-8
cdr3_aa: CASRGTGGPNTEAFF
cdr3_nt: TGTGCCAGCAGAGGGACAGGGGGACCTAACACTGAAGCTTTCTTT

j_call: TRBJ2-7
cdr3_length: 15
d_call: .
clone_size: .
v_call: TRBV24-1
cdr3_aa: CATSGGLLSGDEQYF
cdr3_nt: TGTGCCACCAGTGGGGGCCTCCTCAGTGGTGACGAGCAGTACTTC

j_call: TRBJ1-5
cdr3_length: 16
d_call: .
clone_size: .
v_call: TRBV7-2
cdr3_aa: CASSLSRMRRDQPQHF
cdr3_nt: TGTGCCAGCAGCTTAAGCCGTATGAGGAGAGATCAGCCCCAGCATTTT

j_call: TRBJ2-6
cdr3_length: 16
d_call: .
clone_size: once
v_call: TRBV5-6
cdr3_aa: CASSTDRPSGANVLTF
cdr3_nt: TGTGCCAGCAGCACGGACAGACCCTCTGGGGCCAACGTCCTGACTTTC

j_call: TRBJ2-2
cdr3_length: 15
d_call: TRBD2
clone_size: .
v_call: TRBV4-1
cdr3_aa: CASSHSGSYTGELFF
cdr3_nt: TGCGCCAGCAGCCATAGCGGGAGTTACACCGGGGAGCTGTTTTTT

j_call: TRBJ1-3
cdr3_length: 16
d_call: .
clone_size: .
v_call: TRBV5-1
cdr3_aa: CASSRGTAGSGNTIYF
cdr3_nt: TGCGCCAGCAGCCGCGGGACGGCAGGTTCTGGAAACACCATATATTTT

j_call: TRBJ1-4
cdr3_length: 15
d_call: TRBD1
clone_size: .
v_call: TRBV19
cdr3_aa: CASSSRQGQNEKLFF
cdr3_nt: TGTGCCAGTAGTTCCAGACAGGGCCAGAATGAAAAACTGTTTTTT

j_call: TRBJ1-4
cdr3_length: 15
d_call: .
clone_size: .
v_call: TRBV27
cdr3_aa: CASRSEGATNEKLFF
cdr3_nt: TGTGCCAGCAGATCTGAGGGGGCAACTAATGAAAAACTGTTTTTT

j_call: TRBJ2-5
cdr3_length: 16
d_call: TRBD1
clone_size: .
v_call: TRBV28
cdr3_aa: CASSFPGGQTQETQYF
cdr3_nt: TGTGCCAGCAGTTTCCCAGGGGGACAGACCCAAGAGACCCAGTACTTC

j_call: TRBJ2-1
cdr3_length: 15
d_call: .
clone_size: .
v_call: TRBV19
cdr3_aa: CASSIFSVTYNEQFF
cdr3_nt: TGTGCCAGTAGTATCTTTAGCGTTACCTACAATGAGCAGTTCTTC

j_call: TRBJ2-5
cdr3_length: 15
d_call: TRBD2
clone_size: .
v_call: TRBV5-4
cdr3_aa: CASSLERGAWETQYF
cdr3_nt: TGTGCCAGCAGTCTGGAGCGGGGGGCCTGGGAGACCCAGTACTTC

j_call: TRBJ1-2
cdr3_length: 12
d_call: .
clone_size: .
v_call: TRBV20-1
cdr3_aa: CSASPGSVGYTF
cdr3_nt: TGCAGTGCTAGTCCGGGATCGGTAGGCTACACCTTC

j_call: TRBJ1-6
cdr3_length: 17
d_call: .
clone_size: .
v_call: TRBV5-1
cdr3_aa: CASSLEVGGTKSSPLHF
cdr3_nt: TGCGCCAGCAGCTTGGAGGTCGGCGGCACCAAGTCGTCACCCCTCCACTTT

j_call: TRBJ2-2
cdr3_length: 14
d_call: .
clone_size: .
v_call: TRBV10-3
cdr3_aa: CAISVAANTGELFF
cdr3_nt: TGTGCCATCAGTGTGGCAGCGAACACCGGGGAGCTGTTTTTT

j_call: TRBJ2-1
cdr3_length: 13
d_call: .
clone_size: .
v_call: TRBV14
cdr3_aa: CASSLLGGNEQFF
cdr3_nt: TGTGCCAGCAGCTTACTAGGAGGGAATGAGCAGTTCTTC

j_call: TRBJ2-4
cdr3_length: 15
d_call: TRBD2
clone_size: .
v_call: TRBV7-9
cdr3_aa: CASSGDGGAKNIQYF
cdr3_nt: TGTGCCAGCAGCGGCGACGGGGGGGCCAAAAACATTCAGTACTTC

j_call: TRBJ1-2
cdr3_length: 14
d_call: TRBD1
clone_size: .
v_call: TRBV6-5
cdr3_aa: CASSSSDRVYGYTF
cdr3_nt: TGTGCCAGCAGTTCTTCCGACAGGGTCTATGGCTACACCTTC

j_call: TRBJ1-3
cdr3_length: 14
d_call: .
clone_size: .
v_call: TRBV5-1
cdr3_aa: CASSLGQSGNTIYF
cdr3_nt: TGCGCCAGCAGCTTGGGGCAATCCGGAAACACCATATATTTT

j_call: TRBJ1-5
cdr3_length: 15
d_call: TRBD1
clone_size: .
v_call: TRBV7-9
cdr3_aa: CASSLVGTANQPQHF
cdr3_nt: TGTGCCAGCAGCTTAGTAGGGACAGCGAATCAGCCCCAGCATTTT

j_call: TRBJ2-5
cdr3_length: 15
d_call: .
clone_size: .
v_call: TRBV18
cdr3_aa: CASSPGALLQETQYF
cdr3_nt: TGTGCCAGCTCACCAGGGGCCCTCCTTCAAGAGACCCAGTACTTC

j_call: TRBJ2-1
cdr3_length: 16
d_call: TRBD1
clone_size: .
v_call: TRBV3-1/TRBV3-2
cdr3_aa: CASSQEGQGAGNEQFF
cdr3_nt: TGTGCCAGCAGCCAAGAGGGACAGGGGGCGGGAAATGAGCAGTTCTTC

j_call: TRBJ2-7
cdr3_length: 16
d_call: .
clone_size: .
v_call: TRBV28
cdr3_aa: CASSSLWTTTSYEQYF
cdr3_nt: TGTGCCAGCAGTTCGCTGTGGACGACTACATCCTACGAGCAGTACTTC

j_call: TRBJ1-3
cdr3_length: 17
d_call: .
clone_size: .
v_call: TRBV9
cdr3_aa: CASSVAGRYSSGNTIYF
cdr3_nt: TGTGCCAGCAGCGTAGCTGGGAGGTATAGCTCTGGAAACACCATATATTTT

j_call: TRBJ1-3
cdr3_length: 17
d_call: TRBD1
clone_size: .
v_call: TRBV5-1
cdr3_aa: CASSLDRGVSSGNTIYF
cdr3_nt: TGCGCCAGCAGCTTGGACAGGGGAGTAAGCTCCGGAAACACCATATATTTT

j_call: TRBJ1-1
cdr3_length: 14
d_call: .
clone_size: .
v_call: TRBV30
cdr3_aa: CAWREPGHTTKAFF
cdr3_nt: TGTGCCTGGAGAGAACCGGGACACACCACTAAAGCTTTCTTT

j_call: TRBJ2-7
cdr3_length: 15
d_call: .
clone_size: once
v_call: TRBV7-2
cdr3_aa: CASSFNLRSSYEQYF
cdr3_nt: TGTGCCAGCAGCTTTAATCTGCGGAGCTCCTACGAGCAGTACTTC

j_call: TRBJ2-1
cdr3_length: 14
d_call: TRBD1
clone_size: .
v_call: TRBV7-9
cdr3_aa: CASSLPGGTYEQFF
cdr3_nt: TGTGCCAGCAGCTTACCAGGGGGCACGTATGAGCAGTTCTTC

j_call: TRBJ1-4
cdr3_length: 11
d_call: .
clone_size: once
v_call: TRBV29-1
cdr3_aa: CSVETDEKLFF
cdr3_nt: TGCAGCGTTGAAACAGATGAAAAACTGTTTTTT

j_call: TRBJ2-5
cdr3_length: 11
d_call: .
clone_size: .
v_call: TRBV29-1
cdr3_aa: CSVEGNRVMNF
cdr3_nt: TGCAGCGTTGAAGGAAACAGGGTCATGAACTTC

j_call: TRBJ2-7
cdr3_length: 13
d_call: TRBD2
clone_size: .
v_call: TRBV29-1
cdr3_aa: CSVEGGRSYEQYF
cdr3_nt: TGCAGCGTTGAAGGCGGGAGGAGCTACGAGCAGTACTTC

j_call: TRBJ2-7
cdr3_length: 13
d_call: .
clone_size: .
v_call: TRBV6-5
cdr3_aa: CASRQPSSYEQYF
cdr3_nt: TGTGCCAGCCGACAGCCCTCTTCCTACGAGCAGTACTTC

j_call: TRBJ2-7
cdr3_length: 13
d_call: .
clone_size: .
v_call: TRBV28
cdr3_aa: CASRGSDSYEQYF
cdr3_nt: TGTGCCAGCAGAGGTAGCGACTCCTACGAGCAGTACTTC

j_call: TRBJ1-5
cdr3_length: 15
d_call: TRBD1
clone_size: .
v_call: TRBV30
cdr3_aa: CAWSSPGQHNQPQHF
cdr3_nt: TGTGCCTGGAGTTCGCCGGGACAGCACAATCAGCCCCAGCATTTT

j_call: TRBJ1-1
cdr3_length: 13
d_call: .
clone_size: .
v_call: TRBV9
cdr3_aa: CASTLGPNTEAFF
cdr3_nt: TGTGCCAGCACTTTGGGGCCGAACACTGAAGCTTTCTTT

j_call: TRBJ2-7
cdr3_length: 13
d_call: .
clone_size: once
v_call: TRBV6-5
cdr3_aa: CASTGGSSYEQYF
cdr3_nt: TGTGCCAGCACGGGGGGCAGCTCCTACGAGCAGTACTTC

j_call: TRBJ1-1
cdr3_length: 17
d_call: .
clone_size: .
v_call: TRBV4-1
cdr3_aa: CASSPPRVGKDNTEAFF
cdr3_nt: TGCGCCAGCAGCCCGCCCCGGGTCGGAAAGGATAACACTGAAGCTTTCTTT

j_call: TRBJ2-3
cdr3_length: 15
d_call: TRBD1
clone_size: .
v_call: TRBV7-9
cdr3_aa: CASSLTGQGADTQYF
cdr3_nt: TGTGCCAGCAGCTTAACGGGACAGGGAGCCGATACGCAGTATTTT

j_call: TRBJ1-3
cdr3_length: 18
d_call: TRBD1
clone_size: .
v_call: TRBV19
cdr3_aa: CASSKLGQGVMRGNTIYF
cdr3_nt: TGTGCCAGTAGTAAACTGGGACAGGGGGTTATGCGAGGAAACACCATATATTTT

j_call: TRBJ2-1
cdr3_length: 17
d_call: TRBD2
clone_size: once
v_call: TRBV5-1
cdr3_aa: CASSLVVAGGTYNEQFF
cdr3_nt: TGCGCCAGCAGCTTGGTGGTAGCGGGAGGCACCTACAATGAGCAGTTCTTC

j_call: TRBJ1-4
cdr3_length: 15
d_call: .
clone_size: .
v_call: TRBV3-1/TRBV3-2
cdr3_aa: CASSHRRDSYEKLFF
cdr3_nt: TGTGCCAGCAGCCATCGCCGGGACTCCTACGAAAAACTGTTTTTT

j_call: TRBJ2-1
cdr3_length: 15
d_call: .
clone_size: few
v_call: TRBV5-1
cdr3_aa: CASEPWGVSSNEQFF
cdr3_nt: TGCGCCAGCGAACCCTGGGGGGTTAGTTCCAATGAGCAGTTCTTC

j_call: TRBJ2-2
cdr3_length: 14
d_call: TRBD2
clone_size: .
v_call: TRBV6-5
cdr3_aa: CASRSGGNTGELFF
cdr3_nt: TGTGCCAGCAGATCGGGGGGGAACACCGGGGAGCTGTTTTTT

j_call: TRBJ2-7
cdr3_length: 15
d_call: .
clone_size: .
v_call: TRBV2
cdr3_aa: CASLGAGAVAYEQYF
cdr3_nt: TGTGCCAGCCTTGGGGCGGGGGCTGTCGCCTACGAGCAGTACTTC

j_call: TRBJ1-2
cdr3_length: 13
d_call: .
clone_size: .
v_call: TRBV12-3/TRBV12-4
cdr3_aa: CASSFRRGGGYTF
cdr3_nt: TGTGCCAGCAGTTTTAGAAGGGGCGGTGGCTACACCTTC

j_call: TRBJ2-7
cdr3_length: 15
d_call: TRBD2
clone_size: .
v_call: TRBV7-8
cdr3_aa: CASSSRGLGLGEQYF
cdr3_nt: TGTGCCAGCAGCTCGCGCGGACTAGGTTTAGGGGAGCAGTACTTC

j_call: TRBJ2-2
cdr3_length: 17
d_call: TRBD2
clone_size: .
v_call: TRBV9
cdr3_aa: CASSVGISGRSTGELFF
cdr3_nt: TGTGCCAGCAGCGTAGGGATTAGCGGGAGAAGCACCGGGGAGCTGTTTTTT

j_call: TRBJ2-1
cdr3_length: 11
d_call: .
clone_size: .
v_call: TRBV29-1
cdr3_aa: CSVGSHNEQFF
cdr3_nt: TGCAGCGTTGGCAGTCACAATGAGCAGTTCTTC

j_call: TRBJ1-1
cdr3_length: 17
d_call: .
clone_size: .
v_call: TRBV23-1
cdr3_aa: CASSQSGGRGSNTEAFF
cdr3_nt: TGCGCCAGCAGTCAATCAGGTGGTCGGGGGTCGAACACTGAAGCTTTCTTT

j_call: TRBJ1-5
cdr3_length: 15
d_call: .
clone_size: .
v_call: TRBV28
cdr3_aa: CASTPQGRKNQPQHF
cdr3_nt: TGTGCCAGCACTCCCCAGGGTAGAAAGAATCAGCCCCAGCATTTT

j_call: TRBJ2-6
cdr3_length: 15
d_call: .
clone_size: .
v_call: TRBV19
cdr3_aa: CASSIQGSGANVLTF
cdr3_nt: TGTGCCAGTAGTATTCAGGGCTCTGGGGCCAACGTCCTGACTTTC

j_call: TRBJ1-5
cdr3_length: 13
d_call: TRBD1
clone_size: .
v_call: TRBV19
cdr3_aa: CASADRGYQPQHF
cdr3_nt: TGTGCCAGTGCTGACAGGGGGTATCAGCCCCAGCATTTT

j_call: TRBJ1-1
cdr3_length: 14
d_call: .
clone_size: .
v_call: TRBV5-1
cdr3_aa: CASSLTAGNTEAFF
cdr3_nt: TGCGCCAGCAGCTTGACCGCGGGAAACACTGAAGCTTTCTTT

j_call: TRBJ2-3
cdr3_length: 13
d_call: .
clone_size: .
v_call: TRBV11-2
cdr3_aa: CASSWARGLTQYF
cdr3_nt: TGTGCCAGCAGCTGGGCCAGGGGCCTGACGCAGTATTTT

j_call: TRBJ1-4
cdr3_length: 14
d_call: .
clone_size: .
v_call: TRBV4-2
cdr3_aa: CASSQDSLDEKLFF
cdr3_nt: TGTGCCAGCAGCCAAGACAGTCTAGATGAAAAACTGTTTTTT